These 12 T cell receptor beta chains were sequenced from one sample in a study of cytomegalovirus exposure and HLA in healthy donors. The primer mix had 60 Vbeta and 13 Jbeta primers. Method: immunoSEQ multiplex PCR; TCRdb's copy keeps in-frame clones and lacks some. The data hold about 130,000 clones, with roughly 85% observed a single time. Sequences were obtained from PBMCs. These receptors were obtained from a man aged 35 to 55 in good health and CMV-seropositive.

J is TRBJ1-1 and V is TRBV5-4; D unresolved. V shed 2 bases and J shed 3 bases, with 11 bases lying between them. The CDR3 contains 14 residues. CDR1 is SGHNT, CDR2 YYREEE, per germline (reference sequence). The CDR3 DNA reads as TGTGCCAGCAGCTTAAAGGCCGGAGACACTGAAGCTTTCTTT. Its protein product is CASSLKAGDTEAFF. Drawing the rest from reference TRBV5-4 and TRBJ1-1, the complete variable domain is ETGVTQSPTHLIKTRGQQVTLRCSSQSGHNTVSWYQQALGQGPQFIFQYYREEENGRGNFPPRFSGLQFPNYSSELNVNALELDDSALYLCASSLKAGDTEAFFGQGTRLTVV.

This chain joins TRBV18 and TRBJ2-3, with TRBD1 matching over 7 bases. J lost 5 bases, V lost 3 bases, and 11 bases had no gene match. The CDR3 covers 16 residues. From germline, CDR1 is KGHSH and CDR2 LQKENI. CDR3 region: CASSPKVRGLLDTQYF. The CDR3 region has the DNA TGTGCCAGCTCACCGAAGGTGAGGGGGCTCTTAGATACGCAGTATTTT.

This clone was counted a few times. The genes are TRBV5-1 and TRBJ2-2, with 8 nucleotides matching TRBD1. The CDR3 has 17 amino acids. The germline gives CDR1 SGHRS, CDR2 YFSETQ. Germline trimming cut 0 bases from V and 1 base from J; bases unmatched to any gene: 5. The CDR3 is CASSLVLGQENTGELFF. CDR3 DNA: TGCGCCAGCAGCTTGGTTTTGGGACAGGAGAACACCGGGGAGCTGTTTTTT.

The genes are TRBV7-8 and TRBJ2-1; 7 bases match TRBD2. V gave up 2 bases and J gave up 2 bases; unmatched junction bases: 9. In germline, CDR1 is SGHVS, CDR2 FQNEAQ. The length of the CDR3 is 17 residues. The CDR3 sequence is CASSLPGLRVAYNEQFF. The CDR3 nucleotides read TGTGCCAGCAGCTTACCGGGACTACGTGTCGCCTACAATGAGCAGTTCTTC.

The chain is built from TRBV5-5 and TRBJ2-7, with TRBD1 matching over 9 bases. Germline trimming cut 4 bases from V and 6 bases from J; bases unmatched to any gene: 14. The CDR3 contains 16 residues. Germline V gene data show CDR1 as SGHKS and CDR2 as YYEKEE (reference sequence). The CDR3 spells CASSRPPGQGLTEQYF. CDR3 sequence (DNA): TGTGCCAGCAGCCGCCCTCCGGGACAGGGACTGACCGAGCAGTACTTC. Variable domain in full (rest from reference TRBV5-5 and TRBJ2-7): DAGVTQSPTHLIKTRGQQVTLRCSPISGHKSVSWYQQVLGQGPQFIFQYYEKEERGRGNFPDRFSARQFPNYSSELNVNALLLGDSALYLCASSRPPGQGLTEQYFGPGTRLTVT.

The chain joins TRBV30 to TRBJ1-5, with D possibly matching TRBD1 (6 bases). The CDR3 runs 13 residues. With 4 bases removed from V and 4 bases from J, the gap between germline ends came to 11 bases. Per the germline V gene, CDR1 is GTSNPN and CDR2 is SVGIG (reference sequence). CDR3 in DNA: TGTGCCTGGACCCTACAGGGAAATCAGCCCCAGCATTTT. This encodes CAWTLQGNQPQHF.

The CDR3 DNA reads TGCGCCAGCAGCTTGGGCGGGGGCGCAGACACTGAAGCTTTCTTT. It encodes CASSLGGGADTEAFF. The chain employs TRBV5-1 and TRBJ1-1, with a weak D call TRBD1 (6 bases). The V and J ends lost 0 bases and 3 bases respectively, with 12 bases between them. The CDR3 loop spans 15 amino acids. CDR1 is SGHRS, CDR2 YFSETQ, per germline.

This clone appeared a few times. This chain connects TRBV30 to TRBJ2-2; D call uncertain. The CDR3 extends over 15 amino acids. From germline, CDR1 is GTSNPN and CDR2 SVGIG (reference sequence). Trimming took off 2 bases at V and 2 bases at J, with 12 bases between the two ends. CDR3 nucleotide sequence: TGTGCCTGGAGTCCTCCCTACGAAAACACCGGGGAGCTGTTTTTT. Translating it yields CAWSPPYENTGELFF.

This clone is a singleton in its sample. CDR3 sequence: CASSVPGTENEKLFF. The CDR3 nucleotides are TGTGCCAGCAGTGTTCCCGGGACAGAGAATGAAAAACTGTTTTTT. The chain combines TRBV28 with TRBJ1-4; 7 positions match TRBD1. CDR3 size: 15 residues. Germline-derived CDR1 and CDR2 are MDHEN and SYDVKM. V was clipped by 5 bases and J by 5 bases; unmatched bases: 8.

V is TRBV7-8 and J is TRBJ2-3; TRBD1 matches at 7 bases. V was clipped by 3 bases and J by 14 bases; unmatched bases: 17. The CDR3 runs 15 residues. Germline loops: CDR1 SGHVS, CDR2 FQNEAQ. This CDR3 is CASSLTQGQKYDRYF. The CDR3 DNA sequence: TGTGCCAGCAGCTTGACCCAGGGACAGAAGTATGATAGGTATTTT.

This clone was seen once. The chain joins TRBV27 to TRBJ2-7, with 7 nucleotides matching TRBD2. The V segment lost 5 bases and the J segment 2 bases; nucleotides outside the gene matches: 6. The V gene's germline CDR1 is MNHEY and CDR2 SMNVEV (reference sequence). The CDR3 runs 14 residues. The CDR3 DNA is TGTGCCAGCAGTCTTAGCGGGTCGGCCTACGAGCAGTACTTC. It encodes CASSLSGSAYEQYF.

V gene TRBV2 combines with J gene TRBJ2-5; 11 positions match TRBD2. With V trimmed by 6 bases and J by 3 bases, 18 bases remained unmatched. Germline V gene sequence: CDR1 SNHLY, CDR2 FYNNEI. The CDR3 sequence is 19 residues long. CDR3 protein: CASRTTGLAGGPLKETQYF. CDR3 nucleotide sequence: TGTGCCAGCAGGACGACAGGGCTAGCGGGGGGCCCCCTGAAAGAGACCCAGTACTTC.